A single sample is the source of the 23 T cell receptor beta chains below, sequenced in a study of blood T cell repertoires in COVID-19. Measured with immunoSEQ multiplex PCR; TCRdb has only the in-frame clones, and not every one. The sample consists of around 160,000 clones, about 90% of them appearing once. Sequencing was carried out using peripheral blood. The receptors come from a man between 60 and 70 years old with acute or convalescent COVID-19.

This clone was seen more than once but under ten times. The chain couples TRBV11-2 to TRBJ1-2; weak D call: TRBD1 (6 bases). The V end was cut by 4 bases, the J end by 6 bases, with 9 bases between. Looked up from germline, CDR1 is SGHAT and CDR2 is FQNNGV. The CDR3 length is 12 residues. CDR3 coding DNA: TGTGCCAGCAGCTCCCAGGGGAATGGCTACACCTTC. It yields the protein CASSSQGNGYTF.

This clone was observed a single time. The chain uses TRBV24-1 and TRBJ2-1, with TRBD1 identical over 7 bases. Losses at the gene ends were 4 bases for V and 2 bases for J; bases not matched to a gene: 7. Germline loops: CDR1 KGHDR, CDR2 SFDVKD. This CDR3 region has 16 residues. CDR3 bases: TGTGCCACCAGTGACCTAAGGGGGCAAACCTACAATGAGCAGTTCTTC. Translation gives CATSDLRGQTYNEQFF.

The gene calls are TRBV3-1 (or the pseudogene TRBV3-2) and TRBJ2-3; 9 nucleotides line up with TRBD1. CDR1 is LGHDT and CDR2 is YNNKEL in the germline V gene (reference sequence). The CDR3 runs 14 residues. Trimming took 1 base from V and 4 from J; bases not matched to a gene: 0. The CDR3 sequence is CASSQGTGADTQYF. The CDR3 bases are TGTGCCAGCAGCCAAGGGACAGGGGCAGATACGCAGTATTTT.

This rearrangement joins TRBV4-3 to TRBJ1-4, with D perhaps TRBD1 (6 bases). There are 17 residues in the CDR3. Germline loops: CDR1 LGHNA, CDR2 YSLEER. Trimming removed 6 bases from V and 4 bases from J, with 21 bases in between. CDR3 amino acids: CASSRKSFGTLNEKLFF. DNA for the CDR3: TGCGCCAGCAGTCGAAAAAGTTTCGGGACACTTAATGAAAAACTGTTTTTT.

This clone showed up just a few times. J is TRBJ2-7 and V is TRBV6-6, with D uncertain. V was cut by 5 bases and J by 4 bases, with 9 bases left in between. Germline CDR1 is MNHNY and CDR2 is SVGAGI (reference sequence). This CDR3 has 12 residues. The CDR3, as DNA: TGTGCCAGCAGTCCAGACACATACGAGCAGTACTTC. This codes for CASSPDTYEQYF.

The chain employs TRBV9 and TRBJ1-4, with D uncertain. This CDR3 comprises 14 residues. The V gene lost 0 bases and the J gene lost 4 bases, with 7 bases spanning the gap. Germline V CDR1 and CDR2: SGDLS, YYNGEE. The CDR3 bases are TGTGCCAGCAGCGTAGACGGGAATAATGAAAAACTGTTTTTT. As protein: CASSVDGNNEKLFF.

The rearrangement joins TRBV5-4 to TRBJ2-1, with D maybe TRBD1 (6 bases). CDR3 length: 14 amino acids. The V gene lost 4 bases and the J gene lost 1 base, with 9 bases spanning the gap. The germline V gene encodes CDR1 SGHNT and CDR2 YYREEE (reference sequence). The CDR3 loop is CASSPGTSYNEQFF. CDR3 in DNA: TGTGCCAGCAGCCCCGGGACATCCTACAATGAGCAGTTCTTC. The full variable domain, with the rest looked up from reference TRBV5-4 and TRBJ2-1, is ETGVTQSPTHLIKTRGQQVTLRCSSQSGHNTVSWYQQALGQGPQFIFQYYREEENGRGNFPPRFSGLQFPNYSSELNVNALELDDSALYLCASSPGTSYNEQFFGPGTRLTVL.

The chain joins TRBV19 to TRBJ1-6; 7 bases are shared with TRBD1. V gave up 4 bases and J gave up 0 bases; unmatched junction bases: 6. CDR1 and CDR2 from the germline V gene are LNHDA and SQIVND (reference sequence). CDR3 length equals 17 residues. CDR3 in amino acids: CASSSRQGSSYNSPLHF. The CDR3, as DNA: TGTGCCAGTAGTAGCCGACAGGGAAGCTCCTATAATTCACCCCTCCACTTT.

The rearrangement joins TRBV7-9 to TRBJ2-1; 9 bases match TRBD1. The CDR3 length is 14 residues. Germline values: CDR1 SEHNR, CDR2 FQNEAQ (reference sequence). Trimming at V came to 11 bases and at J to 7 bases, leaving 12 bases not matched to a gene. CDR3 DNA: TGTGCCGGAGAAACCGGGACAGGGAGAAATGAGCAGTTCTTC. Protein product: CAGETGTGRNEQFF.

The V gene is TRBV7-2, the J gene TRBJ2-7; 8 nucleotides agree with TRBD1. Trimming at V came to 4 bases and at J to 2 bases, leaving 4 bases not matched to a gene. The CDR3 has 14 residues. Per germline, CDR1 SGHTA and CDR2 FQGNSA. In DNA, the CDR3 is TGTGCCAGCAGCTCTCGACAGGGGCCCTACGAGCAGTACTTC. Encoded protein: CASSSRQGPYEQYF.

CDR3 residues: CAWSEGVSTEAFF. As DNA, the CDR3 is TGTGCCTGGAGTGAGGGGGTGAGCACTGAAGCTTTCTTT. The rearrangement joins TRBV30 to TRBJ1-1; a possible D gene is TRBD1 (6 bases). This CDR3 is 13 amino acids long. Trimming removed 1 base at V and 4 bases at J, with 10 bases between. Germline CDR1 is GTSNPN and CDR2 is SVGIG (reference sequence).

J is TRBJ2-3 and V is TRBV27, with 9 bases aligning to TRBD2. Trimming at V came to 3 bases and at J to 4 bases, leaving 14 bases not matched to a gene. The germline CDR1 and CDR2 sequences are MNHEY and SMNVEV (reference sequence). This CDR3 comprises 18 residues. The CDR3 coding sequence is TGTGCCAGCAGTTTTTGGCGGGGGGGCGCCTCGGGTGCAGATACGCAGTATTTT. Protein sequence: CASSFWRGGASGADTQYF.

The J gene is TRBJ1-2, the V gene TRBV7-9, with D possibly TRBD1 on 6 matching bases. Germline V lookup: CDR1 SEHNR, CDR2 FQNEAQ (reference sequence). Trimming removed 5 bases from V and 8 bases from J, with 15 bases in between. The CDR3 extends over 13 amino acids. The CDR3: CASSRGQSSGYTF. DNA of the CDR3: TGTGCCAGCAGCCGAGGACAGAGTAGCGGCTACACCTTC.

This chain connects TRBV6-2 or TRBV6-3 to TRBJ2-4, with D tentatively TRBD1 (6 bases). Looked up from germline, CDR1 is MNHEY and CDR2 is SVGEGT. This CDR3 has 15 amino acids. Trimming took 2 bases from V and 2 from J, leaving 10 bases between them. The CDR3 loop reads CASSYQGQTKNIQYF. The CDR3 DNA is TGTGCCAGCAGTTACCAGGGACAAACCAAAAACATTCAGTACTTC.

V usage is TRBV15 and J usage is TRBJ1-1; no firm D call. This CDR3 is built from 17 residues. Germline V gene lookup returns CDR1 LNHNV and CDR2 YYDKDF (reference sequence). V lost 4 bases to trimming and J lost 2 bases, with 20 bases between them. CDR3 bases: TGTGCCACCAGCAACCCCCGGAGGACCCAAGTCAACACTGAAGCTTTCTTT. It translates to CATSNPRRTQVNTEAFF.

The V and J genes are TRBV11-2 and TRBJ1-2, with TRBD1 as a possible D gene (5 bases). Germline CDR1 and CDR2: SGHAT and FQNNGV. V was trimmed by 8 bases and J by 8 bases, leaving 21 bases between them. The CDR3 runs to 14 residues. CDR3 nucleotide sequence: TGTGCCAGCGGGACTCAACTGCTTAGTGGGGGCTACACCTTC. It is translated as CASGTQLLSGGYTF.

This chain uses TRBV5-4 with TRBJ1-2; the match to TRBD1 covers 8 bases. J gave up 1 base and V 4 bases, and 6 bases lay outside the gene matches. Germline CDR1 and CDR2: SGHNT and YYREEE (reference sequence). The CDR3 loop spans 15 amino acids. The CDR3: CASSRMDRDNYGYTF. The CDR3 region has the DNA TGTGCCAGCAGCCGAATGGACAGGGATAACTATGGCTACACCTTC.

The V call is TRBV2, the J call TRBJ1-2, with D tentatively TRBD1 (6 bases). V was clipped by 10 bases and J by 4 bases, with 19 bases between them. This CDR3 has 14 residues. Germline V gene sequence: CDR1 SNHLY, CDR2 FYNNEI. For the CDR3, the DNA is TGTGCCACCCAGCAGGGGAACCGGCCCTATGGCTACACCTTC. Translated, it gives CATQQGNRPYGYTF.

The chain couples TRBV5-1 to TRBJ1-6, with 9 bases lining up with TRBD1. The CDR3 runs to 15 residues. CDR1 is SGHRS and CDR2 is YFSETQ in the germline V gene. Unmatched junction bases numbered 4, after V lost 4 bases and J lost 5 bases. CDR3: CASSPGTGNNSPLHF. CDR3 DNA: TGCGCCAGCAGCCCAGGGACAGGGAATAATTCACCCCTCCACTTT.

The chain links TRBV3-1 (or the pseudogene TRBV3-2) to TRBJ1-6; no clear D gene. V was clipped by 0 bases and J by 7 bases, with 7 bases between them. The CDR3 has 14 residues. Germline CDR1 and CDR2: LGHDT and YNNKEL (reference sequence). CDR3 sequence (DNA): TGTGCCAGCAGCCAAGATAATCGGAATTCACCCCTCCACTTT. Amino acid sequence: CASSQDNRNSPLHF.

The chain couples TRBV5-1 to TRBJ2-7, with a weak D call TRBD1 (6 bases). Germline values: CDR1 SGHRS, CDR2 YFSETQ. This CDR3 region has 16 residues. V was clipped by 1 base and J by 1 base, with 15 bases between them. CDR3 in amino acids: CASSLPRQAASYEQYF. The DNA for the CDR3 is TGCGCCAGCAGCTTGCCCAGACAGGCTGCATCCTACGAGCAGTACTTC. Supplemented by reference TRBV5-1 and TRBJ2-7, the full variable domain reads KAGVTQTPRYLIKTRGQQVTLSCSPISGHRSVSWYQQTPGQGLQFLFEYFSETQRNKGNFPGRFSGRQFSNSRSEMNVSTLELGDSALYLCASSLPRQAASYEQYFGPGTRLTVT.

This chain links TRBV15 with TRBJ2-1; maybe TRBD2 (6 bases). V gave up 3 bases and J gave up 0 bases, with 15 bases separating them. The germline CDR1 and CDR2 sequences are LNHNV and YYDKDF (reference sequence). The CDR3 consists of 17 residues. This CDR3 reads CATSRGDSYSSYNEQFF. The CDR3, as DNA: TGTGCCACCAGCAGGGGGGACTCCTATAGCTCCTACAATGAGCAGTTCTTC.

This chain uses TRBV15 with TRBJ1-4, with TRBD1 as a possible D gene (5 bases). CDR3 size: 14 residues. V lost 8 bases, J lost 7 bases, and 17 bases lay in between. Germline CDR1 reads LNHNV; CDR2 reads YYDKDF (reference sequence). The CDR3 loop is CATHIAGNSEKLFF. CDR3 nucleotide sequence: TGTGCCACCCATATTGCAGGGAATAGTGAAAAACTGTTTTTT.